This TCR beta chain is from a study of siplizumab effects on memory and regulatory T cells. The germline V gene encodes CDR1 ENHRY and CDR2 SYGVKD. Between the trimmed V and J ends, which lost 3 bases and 2 bases, there was a span of 7 bases. CDR3 length: 14 amino acids. Method: immunoSEQ multiplex PCR; TCRdb's copy keeps in-frame clones and lacks some. Among fewer than 110,000 clones listed, 80% to 95% were seen once. The sample was non-Treg CD4+ T cells sorted from blood. V gene TRBV10-3 combines with J gene TRBJ2-2; no clear D. This TCR came from a human donor in good health. The CDR3 DNA reads TGTGCCATCAGTGATACACTCAACACCGGGGAGCTGTTTTTT. Residues: CAISDTLNTGELFF.